These 2 T cell receptor beta chains originate from one sample sequenced in a study of T cell responses to AZD1222 COVID-19 vaccine. The table came from immunoSEQ multiplex PCR; TCRdb's copy has only in-frame clones and leaves some out. The sample has over 100,000 clones, 75% to 90% seen once. Sample: peripheral blood, taken on day 0 of AZD1222 vaccination. The source is an adult in good health.

This clone was seen a handful of times. V usage is TRBV14 and J usage is TRBJ2-2; D is ambiguous. Between the trimmed V and J ends, which lost 1 base and 4 bases, there was a span of 10 bases. Germline V lookup: CDR1 SGHDN, CDR2 FVKESK. The CDR3 spans 15 residues. Written as DNA, the CDR3 is TGTGCCAGCAGCCAAGTGCTGGGTGGCACCGGGGAGCTGTTTTTT. Its translation is CASSQVLGGTGELFF.

The chain couples TRBV24-1 to TRBJ2-1; D unclear. The ends were cut back, 5 bases at V and 4 bases at J, with 11 bases in the middle. Per germline, CDR1 KGHDR and CDR2 SFDVKD. CDR3 length: 14 amino acids. The CDR3 sequence: CATSGGITYNEQFF. The CDR3 DNA reads TGTGCCACCAGTGGTGGGATTACTTACAATGAGCAGTTCTTC.